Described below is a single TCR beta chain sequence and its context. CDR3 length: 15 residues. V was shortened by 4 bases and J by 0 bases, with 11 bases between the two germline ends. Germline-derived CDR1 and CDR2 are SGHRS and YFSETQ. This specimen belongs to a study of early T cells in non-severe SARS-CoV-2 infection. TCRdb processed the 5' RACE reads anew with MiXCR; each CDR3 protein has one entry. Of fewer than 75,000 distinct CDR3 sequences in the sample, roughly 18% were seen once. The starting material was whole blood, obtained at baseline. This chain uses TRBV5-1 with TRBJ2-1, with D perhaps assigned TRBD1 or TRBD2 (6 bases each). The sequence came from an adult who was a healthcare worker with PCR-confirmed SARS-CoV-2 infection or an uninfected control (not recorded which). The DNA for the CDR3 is TGCGCCAGCAGCCCCGAGGGGGGCTCCTACAATGAGCAGTTCTTC. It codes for CASSPEGGSYNEQFF.